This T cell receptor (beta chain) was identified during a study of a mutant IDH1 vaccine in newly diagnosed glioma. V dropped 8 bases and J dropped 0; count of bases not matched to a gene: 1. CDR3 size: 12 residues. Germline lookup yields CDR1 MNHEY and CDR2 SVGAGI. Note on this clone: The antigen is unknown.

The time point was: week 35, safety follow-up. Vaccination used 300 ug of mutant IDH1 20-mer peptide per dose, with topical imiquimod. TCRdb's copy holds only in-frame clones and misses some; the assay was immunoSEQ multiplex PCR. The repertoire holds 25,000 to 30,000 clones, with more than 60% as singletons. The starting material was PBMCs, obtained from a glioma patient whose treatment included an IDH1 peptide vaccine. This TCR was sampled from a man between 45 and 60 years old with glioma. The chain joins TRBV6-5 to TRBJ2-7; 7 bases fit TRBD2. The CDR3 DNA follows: TGTGCCAGCGCGGGGGACTCCTACGAGCAGTACTTC. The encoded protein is CASAGDSYEQYF.